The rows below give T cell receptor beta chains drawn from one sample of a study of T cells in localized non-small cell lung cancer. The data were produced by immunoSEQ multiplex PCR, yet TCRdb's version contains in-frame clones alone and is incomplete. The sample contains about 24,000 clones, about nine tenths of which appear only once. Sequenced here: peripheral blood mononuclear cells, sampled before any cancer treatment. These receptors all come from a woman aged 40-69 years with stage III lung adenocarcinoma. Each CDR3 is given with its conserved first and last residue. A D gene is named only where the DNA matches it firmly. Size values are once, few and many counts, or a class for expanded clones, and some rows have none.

CDR3 DNA: TGTGCCAGCAGCTTATGGGCAGGGACAACCATTTACAATGAGCAGTTCTTC
CDR3 protein: CASSLWAGTTIYNEQFF
J gene: TRBJ2-1
D gene: -
V gene: TRBV7-2
clone size: -
CDR3 length: 17

CDR3 DNA: TGTGCCAGTAGTCCCGGGGACATAGCTCGTCACTACACCTTC
CDR3 protein: CASSPGDIARHYTF
J gene: TRBJ1-2
D gene: -
V gene: TRBV19
clone size: -
CDR3 length: 14

CDR3 DNA: TGTGCCAGCAGTTTATTATTCCGGCGGGAGCAGTACTTC
CDR3 protein: CASSLLFRREQYF
J gene: TRBJ2-5
D gene: TRBD2
V gene: TRBV28
clone size: -
CDR3 length: 13

CDR3 DNA: TGTGCCTGGTCCCCCGGGACAGTCAATTCACCCCTCCACTTT
CDR3 protein: CAWSPGTVNSPLHF
J gene: TRBJ1-6
D gene: TRBD1
V gene: TRBV30
clone size: -
CDR3 length: 14

CDR3 DNA: TGTGCCAGTAGTATCGGACAGGGCCGTATTCAGCCCCAGCATTTT
CDR3 protein: CASSIGQGRIQPQHF
J gene: TRBJ1-5
D gene: TRBD1
V gene: TRBV19
clone size: -
CDR3 length: 15

CDR3 DNA: TGTGCCAGCTCACCAACATCCGGGACAGGGGGCTTTGGCTACACCTTC
CDR3 protein: CASSPTSGTGGFGYTF
J gene: TRBJ1-2
D gene: TRBD1
V gene: TRBV18
clone size: -
CDR3 length: 16

CDR3 DNA: TGCAGTGCTGGCCTATTAGATACGCAGTATTTT
CDR3 protein: CSAGLLDTQYF
J gene: TRBJ2-3
D gene: -
V gene: TRBV20-1
clone size: -
CDR3 length: 11

CDR3 DNA: TGTGCCAGCAGTGAAGAGGGTTTGAACACTGAAGCTTTCTTT
CDR3 protein: CASSEEGLNTEAFF
J gene: TRBJ1-1
D gene: -
V gene: TRBV6-1
clone size: -
CDR3 length: 14

CDR3 DNA: TGTGCCAGCAGTACCCGACAGGGTGGAGGCTACACCTTC
CDR3 protein: CASSTRQGGGYTF
J gene: TRBJ1-2
D gene: TRBD1
V gene: TRBV6-5
clone size: -
CDR3 length: 13

CDR3 DNA: TGCGCCAGCAGCCCCCAAGGCGGACAGATGAACACTGAAGCTTTCTTT
CDR3 protein: CASSPQGGQMNTEAFF
J gene: TRBJ1-1
D gene: -
V gene: TRBV5-1
clone size: -
CDR3 length: 16

CDR3 DNA: TGCGCCAGCAGTCACAACACCGGGGAGCTGTTTTTT
CDR3 protein: CASSHNTGELFF
J gene: TRBJ2-2
D gene: -
V gene: TRBV5-1
clone size: -
CDR3 length: 12

CDR3 DNA: TGTGCCAGCAGAAGACTAGCGGGGGGGCAGGATGAGCAGTTCTTC
CDR3 protein: CASRRLAGGQDEQFF
J gene: TRBJ2-1
D gene: TRBD2
V gene: TRBV27
clone size: -
CDR3 length: 15

CDR3 DNA: TGTGCCAGCAGCTTGGGTGCAGGGGGCGCGGATGGCTACACCTTC
CDR3 protein: CASSLGAGGADGYTF
J gene: TRBJ1-2
D gene: TRBD1
V gene: TRBV5-6
clone size: once
CDR3 length: 15

CDR3 DNA: TGTGCCATCGGCACTAACTATGGCTACACCTTC
CDR3 protein: CAIGTNYGYTF
J gene: TRBJ1-2
D gene: -
V gene: TRBV10-3
clone size: few
CDR3 length: 11

CDR3 DNA: TGTGCCAGCAGTTACCGTAACGACAGGGTTTCTTATGGCTACACCTTC
CDR3 protein: CASSYRNDRVSYGYTF
J gene: TRBJ1-2
D gene: TRBD1
V gene: TRBV6-5
clone size: -
CDR3 length: 16

CDR3 DNA: TGTGCAAGTCGCTTAGCCATCCGGGACAGTCTTGAAGCTTTCTTT
CDR3 protein: CASRLAIRDSLEAFF
J gene: TRBJ1-1
D gene: -
V gene: TRBV12-2
clone size: -
CDR3 length: 15

CDR3 DNA: TGTGCCAGCAGTGATCAAAGCGCCTCTAGCACAGATACGCAGTATTTT
CDR3 protein: CASSDQSASSTDTQYF
J gene: TRBJ2-3
D gene: -
V gene: TRBV6-1
clone size: -
CDR3 length: 16

CDR3 DNA: TGTGCCAGCAGCTTAGGACTAGCGGGAGCAGGGGGCCCAGAGTTCTTC
CDR3 protein: CASSLGLAGAGGPEFF
J gene: TRBJ2-1
D gene: TRBD2
V gene: TRBV13
clone size: once
CDR3 length: 16

CDR3 DNA: TGTGCCAGTATCAGATTAGGGATGAACACTGAAGCTTTCTTT
CDR3 protein: CASIRLGMNTEAFF
J gene: TRBJ1-1
D gene: -
V gene: TRBV19
clone size: once
CDR3 length: 14

CDR3 DNA: TGTGCCAGCAGCGATCAAGTACCTAGCGGGAGGGGTAGGGCCAATGAGCAGTTCTTC
CDR3 protein: CASSDQVPSGRGRANEQFF
J gene: TRBJ2-1
D gene: TRBD2
V gene: TRBV7-8
clone size: -
CDR3 length: 19

CDR3 DNA: TGTGCCAGCAGTCTTACGACCCTCACAGATACGCAGTATTTT
CDR3 protein: CASSLTTLTDTQYF
J gene: TRBJ2-3
D gene: -
V gene: TRBV9
clone size: -
CDR3 length: 14

CDR3 DNA: TGTGCCAGCAGCACCTCAGGTGCCAACTATGGCTACACCTTC
CDR3 protein: CASSTSGANYGYTF
J gene: TRBJ1-2
D gene: -
V gene: TRBV5-4
clone size: once
CDR3 length: 14

CDR3 DNA: TGCGCCAGCAGCTCGCAGGACCCCGGGTACAATGAGCAGTTCTTC
CDR3 protein: CASSSQDPGYNEQFF
J gene: TRBJ2-1
D gene: -
V gene: TRBV5-1
clone size: -
CDR3 length: 15

CDR3 DNA: TGTGCCAGCAGTCCAAGGGGACGAGGGAATGAGCAGTTCTTC
CDR3 protein: CASSPRGRGNEQFF
J gene: TRBJ2-1
D gene: -
V gene: TRBV27
clone size: -
CDR3 length: 14

CDR3 DNA: TGTGCCAGTAGCACCCGACAGGGATTGGACGAGCAGTACTTC
CDR3 protein: CASSTRQGLDEQYF
J gene: TRBJ2-7
D gene: TRBD1
V gene: TRBV19
clone size: few
CDR3 length: 14